This TCR beta chain was captured in a study of cytomegalovirus exposure and HLA in healthy donors. Regarding the study as a whole: Later work associated fewer than 20,000 TCR beta sequences with HLA alleles at 0.05 false discovery rate. A later analysis found common viral pathogens apparently linked to several of the most significant clusters.

On this clone itself: Its antigen is currently unknown.

In germline, CDR1 is MGHDK, CDR2 SYGVNS. Trimming pared 4 bases from V and 5 bases from J, leaving 14 bases between. This CDR3 spans 15 amino acids. The PCR used 60 Vbeta and 13 Jbeta primers. Assay used: immunoSEQ multiplex PCR; TCRdb lists only in-frame clones, some missing. Its table lists 25,000 to 35,000 clones. Sequencing was performed on PBMCs. This clonotype was sampled from a man aged 35 to 55 in good health and CMV-seronegative. The chain joins TRBV25-1 to TRBJ2-2; TRBD2 might be the D (6 bases). CDR3 sequence: CASSVPGSATGELFF. CDR3 nucleotide sequence: TGTGCCAGCAGTGTACCCGGGAGCGCAACCGGGGAGCTGTTTTTT.